This T cell receptor beta chain was recorded in a study of shared clonotypes between healthy human individuals. The table came from immunoSEQ multiplex PCR; TCRdb's copy has only in-frame clones and leaves some out. The sample lists some 2,100,000 clones, 90% to 96% seen once, with 0.13% in the top ten. The germline V gene encodes CDR1 MDHEN and CDR2 SYDVKM. V was pared by 8 bases and J by 10 bases, with 20 bases between. The CDR3 has 13 amino acids. The chain employs TRBV28 and TRBJ1-2; a weak D match, TRBD1 (5 bases). The sequencing input was naive CD4+ T cells sorted from blood. Sample subset: CD45RA+ positively selected. This TCR derives from a man between 18 and 29 years old in good health. The CDR3 region has the DNA TGTGCCAGCGTCGGGACGGGAGGTGTTGACTACACCTTC. It codes for CASVGTGGVDYTF.